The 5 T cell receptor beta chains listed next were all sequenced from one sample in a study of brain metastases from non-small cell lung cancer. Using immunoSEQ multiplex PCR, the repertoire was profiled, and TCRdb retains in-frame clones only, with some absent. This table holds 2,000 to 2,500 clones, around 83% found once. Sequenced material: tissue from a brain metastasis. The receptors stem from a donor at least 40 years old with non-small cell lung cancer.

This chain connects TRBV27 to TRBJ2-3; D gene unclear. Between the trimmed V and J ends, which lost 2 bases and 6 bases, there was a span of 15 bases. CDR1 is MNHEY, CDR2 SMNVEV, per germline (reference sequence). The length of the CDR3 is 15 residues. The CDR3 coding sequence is TGTGCCAGCAGTTTAACTGTCCCAACCAGGGATACGCAGTATTTT. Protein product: CASSLTVPTRDTQYF.

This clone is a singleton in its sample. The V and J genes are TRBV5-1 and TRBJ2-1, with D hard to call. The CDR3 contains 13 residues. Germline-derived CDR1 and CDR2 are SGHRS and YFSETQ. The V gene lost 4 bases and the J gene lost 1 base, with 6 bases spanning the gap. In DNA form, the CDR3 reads TGCGCCAGCAGCCAGCGATCCTACAATGAGCAGTTCTTC. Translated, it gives CASSQRSYNEQFF.

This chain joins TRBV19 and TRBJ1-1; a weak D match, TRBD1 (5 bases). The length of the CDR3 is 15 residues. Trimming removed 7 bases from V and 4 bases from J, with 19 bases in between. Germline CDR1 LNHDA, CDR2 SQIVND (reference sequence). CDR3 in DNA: TGTGCCAGTATCCCCCGGACACTACCTGGCACTGAAGCTTTCTTT. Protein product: CASIPRTLPGTEAFF.

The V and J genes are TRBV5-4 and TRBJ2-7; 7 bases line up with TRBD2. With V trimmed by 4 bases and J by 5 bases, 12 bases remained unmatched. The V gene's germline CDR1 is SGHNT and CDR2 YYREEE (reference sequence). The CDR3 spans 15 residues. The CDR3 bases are TGTGCCAGCAGCCCAGGCGGCGGGAGTTTCCACGAGCAGTACTTC. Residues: CASSPGGGSFHEQYF.

CDR3 sequence (DNA): TGTGCCAGCAGTTTATTTTGGCAGGGTCGAGAGACCCAGTACTTC. Its protein is CASSLFWQGRETQYF. The J gene is TRBJ2-5, the V gene TRBV27; D might be TRBD1 (5 bases). Between the trimmed V and J ends, which lost 1 base and 4 bases, there was a span of 13 bases. The CDR3 sequence is 15 residues long. The germline V gene encodes CDR1 MNHEY and CDR2 SMNVEV (reference sequence).